This paragraph covers one T cell receptor (beta chain) sequence. This specimen belongs to a study of PD-1 blockade in mismatch repair-deficient tumors. The repertoire was sequenced with immunoSEQ multiplex PCR; TCRdb's copy has only in-frame clones and lacks some. The data show under 95,000 clones, roughly 80% seen once. Trimming took 4 bases from V and 3 from J; bases not matched to a gene: 5. The germline V gene has CDR1 SGHNT and CDR2 YYREEE (reference sequence). CDR3 length equals 15 residues. The material was peripheral blood, obtained 44 weeks after starting pembrolizumab. The source is an adult with mismatch repair-deficient cancer. V gene TRBV5-4 combines with J gene TRBJ2-3; TRBD2 aligns across 10 bases. The CDR3 coding sequence is TGTGCCAGCAGCGCCCCTAGCGGGAGAACAGATACGCAGTATTTT. Translation: CASSAPSGRTDTQYF.